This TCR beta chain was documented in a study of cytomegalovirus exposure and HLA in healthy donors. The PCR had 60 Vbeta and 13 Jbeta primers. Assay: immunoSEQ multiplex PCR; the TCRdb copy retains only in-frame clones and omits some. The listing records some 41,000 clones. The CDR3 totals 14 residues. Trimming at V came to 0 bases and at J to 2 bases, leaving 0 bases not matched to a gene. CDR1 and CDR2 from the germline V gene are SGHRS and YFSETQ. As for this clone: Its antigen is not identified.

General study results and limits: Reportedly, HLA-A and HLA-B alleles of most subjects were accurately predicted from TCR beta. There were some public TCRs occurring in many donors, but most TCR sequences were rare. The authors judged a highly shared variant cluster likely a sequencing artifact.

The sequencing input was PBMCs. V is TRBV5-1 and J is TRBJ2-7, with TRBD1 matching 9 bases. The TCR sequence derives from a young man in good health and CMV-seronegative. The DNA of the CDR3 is TGCGCCAGCAGCTTGGGGGACAGGGCCTACGAGCAGTACTTC. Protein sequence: CASSLGDRAYEQYF.